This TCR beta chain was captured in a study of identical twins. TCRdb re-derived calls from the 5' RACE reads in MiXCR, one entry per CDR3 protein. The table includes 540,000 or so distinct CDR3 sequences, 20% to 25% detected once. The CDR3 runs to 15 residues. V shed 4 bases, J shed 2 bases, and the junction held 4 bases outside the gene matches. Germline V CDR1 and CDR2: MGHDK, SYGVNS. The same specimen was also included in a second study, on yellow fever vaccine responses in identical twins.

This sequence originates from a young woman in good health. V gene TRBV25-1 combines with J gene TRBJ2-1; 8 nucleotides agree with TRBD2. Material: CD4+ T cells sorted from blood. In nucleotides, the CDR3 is TGTGCCAGCAGTGTAGCGGGACTAACCTACAATGAGCAGTTCTTC. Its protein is CASSVAGLTYNEQFF.